This T cell receptor (beta chain) is drawn from a study of blood T cell repertoires in COVID-19. This CDR3 region has 14 residues. Germline loops: CDR1 MNHNY, CDR2 SVGAGI (reference sequence). V gave up 7 bases and J gave up 1 base, with 14 bases separating them. The repertoire was sequenced with immunoSEQ multiplex PCR; TCRdb's copy has only in-frame clones and lacks some. The data show approximately 270,000 clones, 70% to 90% seen once. The chain joins TRBV6-6 to TRBJ2-7; TRBD1 might be the D (6 bases). This receptor was identified in a woman aged 25 to 39 with COVID-19, enrolled during active disease. The specimen was peripheral blood. The CDR3 spells CASIPGHGSYEQYF. The CDR3 DNA follows: TGTGCCAGCATCCCGGGACACGGGTCCTACGAGCAGTACTTC.